Presented here are 31 T cell receptor beta chains from one specimen sequenced in a study of T-cell reconstitution after alpha-beta-depleted transplantation in children. It was with unique molecular identifiers that the TCRbeta library was prepared. A single record per CDR3 protein comes from TCRdb applying MiXCR to the PCR reads. Here the sample spans about 240,000 distinct CDR3 sequences, 12% being singletons. Sequencing was performed on PBMCs from the stem cell graft donor, taken from the stem cell graft. The source is a human donor who donated a stem cell graft to a child with acute lymphoblastic leukemia.

Details on this clonotype: A much more abundant neighbour one base away suggests this may be a read error. J is TRBJ2-7 and V is TRBV20-1; weak D call: TRBD2 (6 bases). Germline CDR1 is DFQATT and CDR2 is SNEGSKA (reference sequence). V was pared by 0 bases and J by 2 bases, with 11 bases between. The CDR3 is 14 residues long. CDR3 DNA: TGCAGTGCTAGAGATCGGGCGGGACCCTACGAGCAGTACTTC. It specifies CSARDRAGPYEQYF.

This clonotype was recorded many times. The junction shows a germline mismatch at one end, possibly a read error. The chain carries TRBV5-6 and TRBJ1-4; D may be TRBD1 (6 bases). This CDR3 contains 17 residues. Per the germline V gene, CDR1 is SGHDT and CDR2 is YYEEEE. The DNA for the CDR3 is TGTGCCAGCAGCTCGGCCGTTGACGGGACAACGAATGAAAAACTGTTTTTT. Protein product: CASSSAVDGTTNEKLFF. The whole variable domain, filled in from reference TRBV5-6 and TRBJ1-4, reads DAGVTQSPTHLIKTRGQQVTLRCSPKSGHDTVSWYQQALGQGPQFIFQYYEEEERQRGNFPDRFSGHQFPNYSSELNVNALLLGDSALYLCASSSAVDGTTNEKLFFGSGTQLSVL.

This clonotype has ten or more counts. The rearrangement joins TRBV12-3 or TRBV12-4 to TRBJ2-7; D is perhaps TRBD2 (5 bases). The CDR3 runs 13 residues. The germline V and J ends were trimmed by 8 bases and 3 bases, with 14 bases remaining between them. CDR3 in DNA: TGTGCCAGCGTGGCAGGTGGAGGCTACGAGCAGTACTTC. This gives the protein CASVAGGGYEQYF.

This clonotype showed up many times. The chain couples TRBV7-9 to TRBJ1-1, with 7 bases aligning to TRBD1. V dropped 5 bases and J dropped 7; count of bases not matched to a gene: 13. Germline loops: CDR1 SEHNR, CDR2 FQNEAQ (reference sequence). The CDR3 has 15 amino acids. The CDR3 DNA reads as TGTGCCAGCAGCGCTCCCGGGACAGCTGGCAGTGAAGCTTTCTTT. Its protein is CASSAPGTAGSEAFF. Full variable domain (rest looked up from reference TRBV7-9 and TRBJ1-1): DTGVSQNPRHKITKRGQNVTFRCDPISEHNRLYWYRQTLGQGPEFLTYFQNEAQLEKSRLLSDRFSAERPKGSFSTLEIQRTEQGDSAMYLCASSAPGTAGSEAFFGQGTRLTVV.

This clonotype has ten or more counts. The chain combines TRBV29-1 with TRBJ2-1; no definite D call. Trimming removed 4 bases at V and 8 bases at J, with 9 bases between. Germline V CDR1 and CDR2: SQVTM, ANQGSEA. The CDR3 consists of 11 residues. Here the CDR3 reads CSVGVVDEQFF. CDR3 bases: TGCAGCGTTGGGGTTGTCGATGAGCAGTTCTTC.

Comments on this clonotype: With a much larger clone just one base away, this may be a read error. The chain couples TRBV4-3 to TRBJ2-1; D may correspond to TRBD1 or TRBD2 (5 bases each). Trimming removed 3 bases at V and 1 base at J, with 13 bases between. There are 16 residues in the CDR3. CDR1 and CDR2 from the germline V gene are LGHNA and YSLEER. This CDR3 is CASSQTAVGSYNEQFF. As DNA, the CDR3 is TGCGCCAGCAGCCAGACAGCGGTAGGTTCCTACAATGAGCAGTTCTTC.

This clonotype was recorded many times. CDR3 sequence (DNA): TGTGCCAGCAAGTCCCTCCAAGAGACCCAGTACTTC. Its protein is CASKSLQETQYF. The chain has TRBV6-2 or TRBV6-3 and TRBJ2-5, with unresolved D. The CDR3 is 12 amino acids. V was clipped by 7 bases and J by 1 base, with 7 bases between them. Germline CDR1 reads MNHEY; CDR2 reads SVGEGT.

This clonotype was recorded many times. The chain has TRBV20-1 and TRBJ1-5; D not resolved. This CDR3 region has 15 residues. Germline V gene lookup returns CDR1 DFQATT and CDR2 SNEGSKA (reference sequence). V shed 3 bases and J shed 0 bases, with 12 bases lying between them. The CDR3 spells CSASATAYSNQPQHF. CDR3 nucleotide sequence: TGCAGTGCTAGTGCTACAGCGTATAGCAATCAGCCCCAGCATTTT.

This clonotype was seen a handful of times. The chain recombines TRBV10-2 with TRBJ2-1; no reliable D call. Trimming removed 0 bases at V and 6 bases at J, with 9 bases between. The CDR3 spans 14 residues. Germline V CDR1 and CDR2: WSHSY, SAAADI. The CDR3 region has the DNA TGCGCCAGCAGTGAGTCGAGTTGGGGCAATGAGCAGTTCTTC. This encodes CASSESSWGNEQFF.

This clonotype was counted many times. The chain couples TRBV12-3 or TRBV12-4 to TRBJ1-1; 7 bases are shared with TRBD1. The CDR3 contains 13 residues. J gave up 7 bases and V 6 bases, and 8 bases lay outside the gene matches. The CDR3 DNA reads as TGTGCCAGCAGCCGGGACAGAACGGGTGAAGCTTTCTTT. The encoded protein is CASSRDRTGEAFF.

Ten or more counts support this clonotype. The chain links TRBV20-1 to TRBJ2-1, with TRBD2 matching 8 bases. Losses at the gene ends were 3 bases for V and 15 bases for J; bases not matched to a gene: 19. CDR1 is DFQATT and CDR2 is SNEGSKA in the germline V gene (reference sequence). The length of the CDR3 is 15 residues. In DNA form, the CDR3 reads TGCAGTGCTAGTGGTTTTAGCGGGGAGTCAGGTGGTCGGTTCTTC. This translates into CSASGFSGESGGRFF.

This chain connects TRBV20-1 to TRBJ2-1; D is possibly TRBD1 or TRBD2 (5 bases each). This CDR3 has 17 residues. Germline V gene lookup returns CDR1 DFQATT and CDR2 SNEGSKA (reference sequence). With 5 bases removed from V and 0 bases from J, the gap between germline ends came to 20 bases. The CDR3 here is CSASGPVVESSYNEQFF. The CDR3 DNA follows: TGCAGTGCTTCGGGACCCGTGGTCGAGAGCTCCTACAATGAGCAGTTCTTC.

This clonotype has at least ten counts. V is TRBV11-1 and J is TRBJ1-1; a weak D match, TRBD1 (5 bases). The CDR3 totals 18 residues. Trimming stripped 7 bases from V and 1 base from J, with 25 bases between. CDR1 is SGHAT and CDR2 is FQDESV in the germline V gene (reference sequence). The CDR3 DNA follows: TGTGCCAGCACCCTGGGGGTACAGGCCCTAGCCAGGAACACTGAAGCTTTCTTT. Its translation is CASTLGVQALARNTEAFF.

Ten or more counts support this clonotype. The chain uses TRBV5-1 and TRBJ2-1, with unresolved D. The germline CDR1 and CDR2 sequences are SGHRS and YFSETQ. The CDR3 length is 15 residues. The ends were cut back, 0 bases at V and 0 bases at J, with 7 bases in the middle. The CDR3 protein is CASSLGILSYNEQFF. The DNA for the CDR3 is TGCGCCAGCAGCTTGGGGATACTCTCCTACAATGAGCAGTTCTTC.

This clonotype was seen at least ten times. V is TRBV7-9 and J is TRBJ2-5, with D perhaps matching TRBD1 (5 bases). From germline, CDR1 is SEHNR and CDR2 FQNEAQ (reference sequence). Trimming took off 0 bases at V and 4 bases at J, with 9 bases between the two ends. There are 14 residues in the CDR3. CDR3 nucleotides: TGTGCCAGCAGCTTAGCAGGGGCAATAGAGACCCAGTACTTC. Its protein product is CASSLAGAIETQYF.

This clonotype was counted ten times or more. The chain uses TRBV6-6 and TRBJ2-7; possibly TRBD1 or TRBD2 for D (5 bases each). CDR1 is MNHNY, CDR2 SVGAGI, per germline (reference sequence). The CDR3 has 13 amino acids. Trimming stripped 10 bases from V and 3 bases from J, with 16 bases between. The CDR3 nucleotides read TGTGCCACACGACAGCGGACAAACTACGAGCAGTACTTC. Encoded protein: CATRQRTNYEQYF.

This clonotype was seen repeatedly, ten times or more. The chain is built from TRBV18 and TRBJ2-1, with 8 bases identical to TRBD2. J was trimmed by 3 bases and V by 3 bases; bases with no gene match: 10. The germline V gene encodes CDR1 KGHSH and CDR2 LQKENI. This CDR3 is built from 17 residues. For the CDR3, the DNA is TGTGCCAGCTCACCGACGGTCGGCGGGGGGAACTACAATGAGCAGTTCTTC. This translates into CASSPTVGGGNYNEQFF.

This clonotype was detected many times. Here the CDR3 DNA reads TGTGCCAGCAGTCCTCGACAGGGGCTCAATGCCGGGGAGCTGTTTTTT. Translating it yields CASSPRQGLNAGELFF. The chain recombines TRBV28 with TRBJ2-2; 8 nucleotides align to TRBD1. The germline V gene encodes CDR1 MDHEN and CDR2 SYDVKM. The V gene end was trimmed by 5 bases and the J gene end by 6 bases; junction bases not matched to a gene: 11. The CDR3 sequence is 16 residues long.

This chain connects TRBV19 to TRBJ1-4; 9 bases map to TRBD1. This CDR3 is built from 20 residues. The V segment lost 3 bases and the J segment 0 bases; nucleotides outside the gene matches: 14. Germline CDR1 reads LNHDA; CDR2 reads SQIVND (reference sequence). The CDR3 bases are TGTGCCAGTAGTATGGGGACAGGGTCGGAACCGCTTCCAACTAATGAAAAACTGTTTTTT. Amino acid sequence: CASSMGTGSEPLPTNEKLFF.

The V and J genes are TRBV20-1 and TRBJ1-4, with 8 bases fitting TRBD1. The V and J ends lost 3 bases and 0 bases, in that order; junction bases with no gene match: 9. Germline-derived CDR1 and CDR2 are DFQATT and SNEGSKA (reference sequence). The CDR3 totals 17 residues. CDR3 nucleotides: TGCAGTGCTAGGGAAACAGGGGGGTATACAACTAATGAAAAACTGTTTTTT. The encoded protein is CSARETGGYTTNEKLFF.

The rearrangement links TRBV29-1 to TRBJ2-1; D is possibly TRBD1 or TRBD2 (7 bases each). CDR1 and CDR2 from the germline V gene are SQVTM and ANQGSEA. This CDR3 has 14 residues. Deletions cut 6 bases from V and 7 bases from J, with 19 bases between. Here the CDR3 DNA reads TGCAGCGTCAGGCAGGGGGGGAAGGAAAATGAGCAGTTCTTC. Translated, it gives CSVRQGGKENEQFF.

The chain joins TRBV27 to TRBJ2-7, with 7 bases aligning to TRBD1. This CDR3 is 15 amino acids long. V was clipped by 7 bases and J by 6 bases; unmatched bases: 15. Germline V CDR1 and CDR2: MNHEY, SMNVEV (reference sequence). In DNA form, the CDR3 reads TGTGCCAGCACGTCACCCAGGACAGGTTCGGGCGAGCAGTACTTC. As protein: CASTSPRTGSGEQYF.

This clonotype was seen ten or more times. V is TRBV12-3 or TRBV12-4 and J is TRBJ2-3, with 11 positions matching TRBD2. Losses at the gene ends were 3 bases for V and 14 bases for J; bases not matched to a gene: 13. CDR3 length: 15 residues. In DNA form, the CDR3 reads TGTGCCAGCAGTTTTGGTACTAGCGGGGGCCCCCGAGCGTATTTT. Its protein is CASSFGTSGGPRAYF.

This clonotype was recorded many times. This chain links TRBV20-1 with TRBJ1-1; possible D gene TRBD1, 5 bases. Germline V CDR1 and CDR2: DFQATT, SNEGSKA (reference sequence). Trimming cost V 6 bases and J 0 bases, with 11 bases left between them. The CDR3 length is 13 residues. Here the CDR3 DNA reads TGCAGTGCAAAGCCGACAGTGAACACTGAAGCTTTCTTT. Amino acids: CSAKPTVNTEAFF.

The V call is TRBV4-3, the J call TRBJ2-7; D gene uncertain. The CDR3 is 14 amino acids. V was pared by 0 bases and J by 6 bases, with 12 bases between. CDR1 is LGHNA, CDR2 YSLEER, per germline. DNA of the CDR3: TGCGCCAGCAGCCAAGACCCGGCCGCGACCGAGCAGTACTTC. It translates to CASSQDPAATEQYF.

This clonotype has just a few counts. The V and J genes are TRBV6-2 or TRBV6-3 and TRBJ2-1; D uncertain. The CDR3 length is 17 residues. CDR1 and CDR2 from the germline V gene are MNHEY and SVGEGT. Trimming took off 1 base at V and 0 bases at J, with 13 bases between the two ends. The CDR3 DNA reads as TGTGCCAGCAGTTACTACCCCTTGGGGATCTCCTACAATGAGCAGTTCTTC. Its protein is CASSYYPLGISYNEQFF.

This clonotype was counted many times. The rearrangement links TRBV20-1 to TRBJ2-1; 7 bases line up with TRBD1. V was pared by 6 bases and J by 0 bases, with 5 bases of the junction left unmatched. Germline CDR1 reads DFQATT; CDR2 reads SNEGSKA (reference sequence). This CDR3 spans 14 amino acids. The CDR3 protein is CSAKGQYSYNEQFF. The CDR3, as DNA: TGCAGTGCCAAGGGACAGTACTCCTACAATGAGCAGTTCTTC.

In this sample, this clonotype turned up many times. V usage is TRBV24-1 and J usage is TRBJ2-3; 10 nucleotides align to TRBD2. V dropped 0 bases and J dropped 4; count of bases not matched to a gene: 3. Germline CDR1 KGHDR, CDR2 SFDVKD. There are 16 residues in the CDR3. CDR3: CATSDLPSGSSDTQYF. In DNA form, the CDR3 reads TGTGCCACCAGTGATTTGCCTAGCGGGAGCTCAGATACGCAGTATTTT.

This clonotype was detected ten times or more. The rearrangement joins TRBV12-3 or TRBV12-4 to TRBJ1-4; D is possibly TRBD1 (5 bases). The CDR3 extends over 14 amino acids. V was cut by 4 bases and J by 4 bases, with 10 bases left in between. Here the CDR3 DNA reads TGTGCCAGCAGTTCGGGACGGTTTAATGAAAAACTGTTTTTT. Its protein is CASSSGRFNEKLFF.

This clonotype was seen at least ten times. V usage is TRBV11-3 and J usage is TRBJ2-3; D unresolved. The ends were cut back, 0 bases at V and 6 bases at J, with 4 bases in the middle. This CDR3 is 12 amino acids long. Germline CDR1 reads SGHNT; CDR2 reads YENEEA. The CDR3 loop reads CASSLDGDTQYF. The CDR3 nucleotides read TGTGCCAGCAGCTTAGACGGGGATACGCAGTATTTT.

This clonotype has a count of ten or more. The CDR3 is CASSQNTRRDRADTQYF. DNA of the CDR3: TGTGCCAGCAGTCAGAACACGCGTCGGGACAGAGCAGATACGCAGTATTTT. V is TRBV4-2 and J is TRBJ2-3, with 7 bases identical to TRBD1. Per the germline V gene, CDR1 is LGHNA and CDR2 is YNFKEQ. The CDR3 consists of 17 residues. Trimming took 6 bases from V and 4 from J; bases not matched to a gene: 16.